The 15 T cell receptor beta chains given below trace back to one sample, sequenced in a study of blood T cell repertoires in COVID-19. The repertoire was sequenced with immunoSEQ multiplex PCR; TCRdb's copy has only in-frame clones and lacks some. Of 250,000 to 350,000 clones listed, roughly 85% were seen once; the top ten hold less than 3%. The source material was peripheral blood. The receptors originated from a woman aged 25 to 45 with active or convalescent COVID-19.

The CDR3 loop is CASSSSGTGTNGYTF. The CDR3 nucleotides read TGTGCCAGCAGTTCGTCCGGGACAGGGACGAATGGCTACACCTTC. The rearrangement joins TRBV6-2 or TRBV6-3 to TRBJ1-2; 9 bases fit TRBD1. The V and J ends lost 4 bases and 6 bases, in that order; junction bases with no gene match: 9. The germline V gene has CDR1 MNHEY and CDR2 SVGEGT. The length of the CDR3 is 15 residues.

The chain carries TRBV27 and TRBJ2-1; TRBD1 matches 10 bases. Germline values: CDR1 MNHEY, CDR2 SMNVEV (reference sequence). The V gene end was trimmed by 8 bases and the J gene end by 7 bases; junction bases not matched to a gene: 8. The CDR3 is made up of 14 amino acids. CDR3 nucleotide sequence: TGTGCCAGCCATCGACAGGGGGCAGGGAATGAGCAGTTCTTC. It encodes CASHRQGAGNEQFF.

This sequence joins TRBV7-9 and TRBJ1-2, with 11 nucleotides matching TRBD1. The V gene end was trimmed by 5 bases and the J gene end by 4 bases; junction bases not matched to a gene: 6. In germline, CDR1 is SEHNR, CDR2 FQNEAQ (reference sequence). The CDR3 length is 15 residues. CDR3 sequence: CASSPGTGGVYGYTF. The CDR3 DNA reads TGTGCCAGCAGCCCAGGGACAGGGGGAGTCTATGGCTACACCTTC.

This sequence joins TRBV7-3 and TRBJ2-7; D remains ambiguous. There are 13 residues in the CDR3. Germline V gene lookup returns CDR1 SGHTA and CDR2 FQGTGA. Trimming removed 2 bases at V and 3 bases at J, with 8 bases between. The CDR3 loop reads CASSLYHSYEQYF. CDR3 DNA sequence: TGTGCCAGCAGCTTATATCACAGCTACGAGCAGTACTTC. Based on the CDR3 plus reference TRBV7-3 and TRBJ2-7, the full variable domain is GAGVSQTPSNKVTEKGKYVELRCDPISGHTALYWYRQSLGQGPEFLIYFQGTGAADDSGLPNDRFFAVRPEGSVSTLKIQRTERGDSAVYLCASSLYHSYEQYFGPGTRLTVT.

As DNA, the CDR3 is TGCGCCAGCAGCTACCGAGGGACTAGCGTTAACAATGAGCAGTTCTTC. Translation gives CASSYRGTSVNNEQFF. The J gene is TRBJ2-1, the V gene TRBV5-1, with 10 bases lining up with TRBD2. J lost 5 bases, V lost 3 bases, and 8 bases had no gene match. CDR1 and CDR2 from the germline V gene are SGHRS and YFSETQ. The CDR3 totals 16 residues.

The V call is TRBV2, the J call TRBJ2-5; the D gene is possibly TRBD1 (6 bases). V was trimmed by 3 bases and J by 2 bases, leaving 10 bases between them. The CDR3 is 14 amino acids. Germline CDR1 is SNHLY and CDR2 is FYNNEI. This chain's CDR3 is CASSDRGRQETQYF. The CDR3 bases are TGTGCCAGCAGTGACAGGGGTCGACAAGAGACCCAGTACTTC.

The rearrangement links TRBV21-1 to TRBJ2-1; TRBD1, the table's D call, was not compared with the DNA. TRBV21-1 is a listed pseudogene. The length of the CDR3 is 16 residues. CDR3 bases: TGTGCCAGCAGCAAAGAGGGGACACTTTCCTACAATGAGCAGTTCTTC. Translation: CASSKEGTLSYNEQFF.

The rearrangement uses TRBV27 and TRBJ2-3; TRBD1 aligns across 8 bases. The V segment lost 6 bases and the J segment 0 bases; nucleotides outside the gene matches: 5. From germline, CDR1 is MNHEY and CDR2 SMNVEV (reference sequence). This CDR3 comprises 15 residues. The CDR3 nucleotides are TGTGCCAGCAGCTCCCGGACAGGGAGCACAGATACGCAGTATTTT. Residues: CASSSRTGSTDTQYF.

This chain uses TRBV19 with TRBJ2-3, with D possibly being TRBD2 (6 bases). The CDR3 has 16 residues. Trimming cost V 8 bases and J 2 bases, with 20 bases left between them. Germline-derived CDR1 and CDR2 are LNHDA and SQIVND (reference sequence). The CDR3 protein is CASGPRRGVDTDTQYF. CDR3 nucleotide sequence: TGTGCCAGTGGCCCCCGGCGGGGCGTAGACACAGATACGCAGTATTTT.

The J gene is TRBJ2-2, the V gene TRBV5-1, with D perhaps TRBD2 (6 bases). Germline values: CDR1 SGHRS, CDR2 YFSETQ. V was trimmed by 3 bases and J by 4 bases, leaving 10 bases between them. This CDR3 region has 14 residues. The CDR3 is CASSSGLPTGELFF. The CDR3 DNA follows: TGCGCCAGCAGCTCGGGACTTCCCACCGGGGAGCTGTTTTTT.

The rearrangement joins TRBV5-1 to TRBJ2-1; tentative D call: TRBD2 (5 bases). The ends were cut back, 5 bases at V and 12 bases at J, with 21 bases in the middle. The CDR3 totals 14 residues. Germline values: CDR1 SGHRS, CDR2 YFSETQ. Here the CDR3 reads CASRPIDLGSGQFF. Here the CDR3 DNA reads TGCGCCAGCAGGCCCATCGACCTAGGAAGCGGGCAGTTCTTC.

V usage is TRBV6-4 and J usage is TRBJ2-6; D call uncertain. This CDR3 comprises 15 residues. The V end lost 2 bases, the J end lost 1 base, and 6 bases lay between the germline ends. In germline, CDR1 is MRHNA, CDR2 SNTAGT. For the CDR3, the DNA is TGTGCCAGCAGTGACGAGGAATCTGGGGCCAACGTCCTGACTTTC. Amino acid sequence: CASSDEESGANVLTF.

CDR3 bases: TGTGCCAGCAGCTTAGGCCCGGTCTACCCCAATTCACCCCTCCACTTT. Amino acid sequence: CASSLGPVYPNSPLHF. J is TRBJ1-6 and V is TRBV11-2; the D is unclear. Between the trimmed V and J ends, which lost 1 base and 7 bases, there was a span of 14 bases. The germline V gene has CDR1 SGHAT and CDR2 FQNNGV. The CDR3 extends over 16 amino acids.

This clone has more than one count but fewer than ten. The chain links TRBV19 to TRBJ2-1; weak D call: TRBD1 (6 bases). Germline loops: CDR1 LNHDA, CDR2 SQIVND (reference sequence). The germline V and J ends were trimmed by 3 bases and 4 bases, with 13 bases remaining between them. The length of the CDR3 is 15 residues. CDR3 loop: CASSMIPTGYNEQFF. CDR3 bases: TGTGCCAGTAGTATGATCCCCACAGGGTACAATGAGCAGTTCTTC.

The chain recombines TRBV27 with TRBJ2-7, with 7 bases aligning to TRBD1. The germline V gene encodes CDR1 MNHEY and CDR2 SMNVEV (reference sequence). The CDR3 sequence is 13 residues long. After removal of 6 bases from V and 3 bases from J, the junction contained 5 bases not matched to a gene. CDR3 nucleotide sequence: TGTGCCAGCAGCCGAGGGGGCCGCTACGAGCAGTACTTC. This codes for CASSRGGRYEQYF.